This T cell receptor beta chain was identified in a study of PD-1 blockade in classical Hodgkin lymphoma. Study conclusions and caveats: Complete responders' baseline diversity resembled that of newly diagnosed patients. Relapsed/refractory patients reportedly had the lowest baseline TCR diversity, below newly diagnosed patients, who were below healthy donors. Possibly reflecting disease activity or prior therapy, repertoire differences have causes that remain undefined.

The germline V and J ends were trimmed by 3 bases and 2 bases, with 9 bases remaining between them. The germline V gene has CDR1 SEHNR and CDR2 FQNEAQ (reference sequence). The CDR3 has 14 amino acids. Sequenced by immunoSEQ multiplex PCR; TCRdb stores in-frame clones only, minus some. The sample includes roughly 7,400 clones, 70% to 80% of them seen just once. Points on this clone: Its target is unknown.

The patients all showed relapse after autologous stem cell transplantation, while their brentuximab vedotin exposure varied. Magnetic depletion of unwanted cells isolated CD4+ T cells from thawed PBMCs. Sequencing was performed on CD4+ T cells from blood, taken at baseline. The chain is built from TRBV7-9 and TRBJ2-3; D may be TRBD2 (6 bases). The clonotype comes from a human donor with classical Hodgkin lymphoma. The CDR3 is CASSFAGITDTQYF. CDR3 bases: TGTGCCAGCAGCTTTGCGGGAATCACAGATACGCAGTATTTT.